This T cell receptor (beta chain) derives from a study of shared clonotypes between healthy human individuals. Researchers ran the assay at a deep level. It was across several immunoSEQ plates that each subset's genomic DNA was evenly split. Clones were sequenced by immunoSEQ multiplex PCR, and TCRdb holds only the in-frame ones, with some missing. Of about 480,000 clones listed, 60% to 85% were seen once; the top ten hold roughly 13%. The CDR3 consists of 11 residues. The germline CDR1 and CDR2 sequences are SEHNR and FQNEAQ (reference sequence). Remarks on this clone: No antigen is known for it.

Study-level findings and limits: Tissues were not sampled, only blood, and their repertoires likely differ.

Researchers drew on about 90 million PBMCs for genomic DNA from unsorted samples. Specimen: PBMCs. The receptor comes from a woman aged 40 to 50 in good health. Some clones in this sample may be carry-over from other donors' samples. The V and J genes are TRBV7-9 and TRBJ1-2, with a weak D call TRBD1 (6 bases). In nucleotides, the CDR3 is TGTGCTGGGGAGGGGGTCTATGGCTACACCTTC. Its protein product is CAGEGVYGYTF.